This T cell receptor beta chain is drawn from a study of blood T cells in healthy people across ages. Study-level findings and limits: The study regarded diversity estimates from one million T cells as underestimates.

Sample-barcoded 5' priming and a J-beta primer mix drove a second PCR of roughly 6 to 12 cycles. The template-switch adaptor, which had 12 random nucleotides, put a tag on each cDNA molecule. TCRdb reprocessed the 5' RACE reads with MiXCR, giving one entry per CDR3 protein. The table includes roughly 2 million distinct CDR3 sequences, around 50% detected once. The CDR3 loop spans 12 amino acids. Germline V gene data show CDR1 as MNHEY and CDR2 as SVGAGI. This clonotype turned up a few times. Its antigen is unidentified. Around 9 milliliters of peripheral blood were drawn from each donor into EDTA-treated tubes. Isolated PBMCs totaled at least 6 million in each sample.

Sequenced input: blood. V gene TRBV6-5 combines with J gene TRBJ2-1; tentatively, D is TRBD2 (5 bases). The J call may be wrong; the DNA end is better matched by TRBJ2-7. The clonotype was recovered from a woman aged 40 to 50 in good health. The CDR3 nucleotides are TGTGCCAGCACGGACTCTTACAATGAGCAGTACTTC. Its protein is CASTDSYNEQYF.